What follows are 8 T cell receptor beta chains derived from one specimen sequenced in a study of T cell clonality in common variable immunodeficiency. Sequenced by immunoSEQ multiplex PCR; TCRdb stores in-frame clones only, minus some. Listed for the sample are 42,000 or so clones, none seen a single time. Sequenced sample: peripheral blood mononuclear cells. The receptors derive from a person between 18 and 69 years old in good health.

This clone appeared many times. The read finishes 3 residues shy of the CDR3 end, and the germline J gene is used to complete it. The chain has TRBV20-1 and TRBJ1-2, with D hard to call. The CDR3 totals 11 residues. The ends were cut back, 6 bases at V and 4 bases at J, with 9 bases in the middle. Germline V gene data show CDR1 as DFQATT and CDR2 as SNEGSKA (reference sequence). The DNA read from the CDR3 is TGCAGTGCGCGGGATGGCTATGGC. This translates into CSARDGYG. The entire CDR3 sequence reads CSARDGYGYTF.

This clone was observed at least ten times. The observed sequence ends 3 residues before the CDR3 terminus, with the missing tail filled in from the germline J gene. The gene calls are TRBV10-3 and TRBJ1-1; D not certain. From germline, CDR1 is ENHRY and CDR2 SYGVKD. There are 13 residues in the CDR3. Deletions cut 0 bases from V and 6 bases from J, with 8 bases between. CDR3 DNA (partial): TGTGCCATCAGTGAGTCACGGTCTGCTGAA. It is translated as CAISESRSAE. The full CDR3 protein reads CAISESRSAEAFF.

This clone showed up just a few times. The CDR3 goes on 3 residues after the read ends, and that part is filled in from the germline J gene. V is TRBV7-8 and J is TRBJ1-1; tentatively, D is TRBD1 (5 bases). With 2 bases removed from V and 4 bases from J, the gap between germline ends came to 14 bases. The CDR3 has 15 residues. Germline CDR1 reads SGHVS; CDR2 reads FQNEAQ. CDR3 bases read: TGTGCCAGCAGCTTAATTTCTGGGGCCGGCACTGAA. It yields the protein CASSLISGAGTE. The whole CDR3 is CASSLISGAGTEAFF.

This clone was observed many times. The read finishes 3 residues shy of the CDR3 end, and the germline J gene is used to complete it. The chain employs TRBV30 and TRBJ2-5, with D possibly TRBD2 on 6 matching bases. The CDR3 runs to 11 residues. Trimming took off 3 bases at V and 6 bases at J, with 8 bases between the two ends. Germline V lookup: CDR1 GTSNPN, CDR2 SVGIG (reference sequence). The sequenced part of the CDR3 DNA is TGTGCCTGGAGGGACTATCAGACC. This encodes CAWRDYQT. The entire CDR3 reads CAWRDYQTQYF.

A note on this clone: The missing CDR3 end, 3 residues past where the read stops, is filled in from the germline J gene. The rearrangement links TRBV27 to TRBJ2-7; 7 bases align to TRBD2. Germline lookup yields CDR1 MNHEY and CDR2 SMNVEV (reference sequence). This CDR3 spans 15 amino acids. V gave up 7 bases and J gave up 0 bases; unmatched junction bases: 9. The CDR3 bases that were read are TGTGCCAGCATCCTGCGGCCGGGGGGCTCCTACGAG. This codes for CASILRPGGSYE. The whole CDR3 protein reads CASILRPGGSYEQYF.

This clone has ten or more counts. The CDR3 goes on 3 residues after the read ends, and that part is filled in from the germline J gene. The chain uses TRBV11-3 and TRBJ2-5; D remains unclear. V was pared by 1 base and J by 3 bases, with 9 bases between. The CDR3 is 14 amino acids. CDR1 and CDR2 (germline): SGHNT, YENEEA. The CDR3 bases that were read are TGTGCCAGCAGCTTAGGGCAGAGAGAAGAGACC. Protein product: CASSLGQREET. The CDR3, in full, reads CASSLGQREETQYF.

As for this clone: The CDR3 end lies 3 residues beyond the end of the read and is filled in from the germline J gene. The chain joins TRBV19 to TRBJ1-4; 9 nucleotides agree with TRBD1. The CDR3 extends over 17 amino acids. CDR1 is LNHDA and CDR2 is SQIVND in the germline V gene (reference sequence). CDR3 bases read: TGTGCCAGTAGTAGGGACAGGGAAACTCCTGGGGCCAACGTA. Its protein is CASSRDRETPGANV. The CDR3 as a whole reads CASSRDRETPGANVLFF.

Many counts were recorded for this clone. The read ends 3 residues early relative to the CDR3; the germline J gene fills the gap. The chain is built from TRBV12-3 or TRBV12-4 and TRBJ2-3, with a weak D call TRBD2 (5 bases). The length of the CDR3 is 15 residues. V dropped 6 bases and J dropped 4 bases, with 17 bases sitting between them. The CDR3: CASSLRVLSSDTQYF. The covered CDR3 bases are TGTGCCAGCAGCCTGAGGGTTCTGAGCTCAGATACG.